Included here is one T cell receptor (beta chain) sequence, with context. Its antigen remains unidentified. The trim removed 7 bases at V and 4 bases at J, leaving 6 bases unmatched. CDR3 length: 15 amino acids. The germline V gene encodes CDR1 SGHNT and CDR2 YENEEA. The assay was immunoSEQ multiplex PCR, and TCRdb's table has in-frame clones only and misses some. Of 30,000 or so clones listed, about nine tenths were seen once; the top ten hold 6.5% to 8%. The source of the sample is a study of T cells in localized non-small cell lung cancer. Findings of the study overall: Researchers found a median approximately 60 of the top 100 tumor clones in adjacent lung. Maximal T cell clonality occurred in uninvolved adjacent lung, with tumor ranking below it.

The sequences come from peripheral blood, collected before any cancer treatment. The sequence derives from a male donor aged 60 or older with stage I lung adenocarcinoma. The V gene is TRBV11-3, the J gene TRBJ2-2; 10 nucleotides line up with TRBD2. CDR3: CASKAAGGSTGELFF. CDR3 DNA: TGTGCCAGCAAGGCAGCGGGGGGGAGCACCGGGGAGCTGTTTTTT.